This is a list of T cell receptor beta chains from one sample in a study of cytomegalovirus exposure and HLA in healthy donors. Assay: immunoSEQ multiplex PCR; the TCRdb copy retains only in-frame clones and omits some. The sample holds about 160,000 clones, around 84% seen once. Sequenced sample: PBMCs. The receptor source for this set is a man younger than 35 in good health and CMV-seropositive. Both conserved end residues are part of each CDR3.

v_gene: TRBV6-6
j_gene: TRBJ1-2
CDR3aa: CASSYSTRGNYGYTF

v_gene: TRBV5-1
j_gene: TRBJ1-2
CDR3aa: CASSYERPEYGYTF

v_gene: TRBV19
j_gene: TRBJ1-2
CDR3aa: CASSIEGIPYGYTF

v_gene: TRBV2
j_gene: TRBJ1-1
CDR3aa: CASSEGNYRVTEAFF

v_gene: TRBV7-3
j_gene: TRBJ2-3
CDR3aa: CASSLQGGDTQYF

v_gene: TRBV7-8
j_gene: TRBJ2-3
CDR3aa: CASSSGPGTGGLDTQYF

v_gene: TRBV7-2
j_gene: TRBJ2-3
CDR3aa: CASRHRATPVGDTQYF

v_gene: TRBV4-1
j_gene: TRBJ2-5
CDR3aa: CASSQDARATGFGKETQYF

v_gene: TRBV7-6
j_gene: TRBJ2-7
CDR3aa: CASSPKDSYEQYF

v_gene: TRBV5-4
j_gene: TRBJ2-1
CDR3aa: CASSYRGGEQFF

v_gene: TRBV6-1
j_gene: TRBJ1-2
CDR3aa: CASSERGREGYTF

v_gene: TRBV6-1
j_gene: TRBJ2-5
CDR3aa: CASTARGGRETQYF

v_gene: TRBV6-4
j_gene: TRBJ1-1
CDR3aa: CASSETAGTEAFF

v_gene: TRBV6-1
j_gene: TRBJ1-2
CDR3aa: CASERDAGYGYTF

v_gene: TRBV11-1
j_gene: TRBJ2-7
CDR3aa: CASSSPTGEQYF

v_gene: TRBV7-2
j_gene: TRBJ2-3
CDR3aa: CASSRDSNTQYF

v_gene: TRBV11-3
j_gene: TRBJ1-6
CDR3aa: CASSLASDNSPLHF

v_gene: TRBV4-2
j_gene: TRBJ2-7
CDR3aa: CASSQGLAYEQYF

v_gene: TRBV5-1
j_gene: TRBJ2-7
CDR3aa: CASSSRGAYEQYF

v_gene: TRBV28
j_gene: TRBJ2-5
CDR3aa: CASSLFQLEETQYF

v_gene: TRBV13
j_gene: TRBJ2-7
CDR3aa: CASSPTGALSYEQYF

v_gene: TRBV30
j_gene: TRBJ2-1
CDR3aa: CAWSAREVQFF

v_gene: TRBV5-1
j_gene: TRBJ2-5
CDR3aa: CASSLSEQGQYF

v_gene: TRBV18
j_gene: TRBJ1-5
CDR3aa: CASSPAIEQPQHF

v_gene: TRBV7-3
j_gene: TRBJ2-1
CDR3aa: CASSTSAYNEQFF

v_gene: TRBV5-6
j_gene: TRBJ2-5
CDR3aa: CASSLAGTPTGGQYF

v_gene: TRBV2
j_gene: TRBJ1-1
CDR3aa: CASSVRETEAFF

v_gene: TRBV27
j_gene: TRBJ1-5
CDR3aa: CASSKSKQGAPNQPQHF

v_gene: TRBV14
j_gene: TRBJ2-1
CDR3aa: CASSQDKFGLDLDEQFF

v_gene: TRBV5-4
j_gene: TRBJ1-1
CDR3aa: CASSRTVNTEAFF

v_gene: TRBV7-9
j_gene: TRBJ1-5
CDR3aa: CASSQGNQPQHF

v_gene: TRBV7-9
j_gene: TRBJ1-1
CDR3aa: CASSLSGGKTEAFF

v_gene: TRBV5-4
j_gene: TRBJ2-1
CDR3aa: CASSFRQNNEQFF

v_gene: TRBV2
j_gene: TRBJ1-1
CDR3aa: CASPRDREDTEAFF

v_gene: TRBV7-9
j_gene: TRBJ1-6
CDR3aa: CASGSSSYNSPLHF

v_gene: TRBV4-3
j_gene: TRBJ2-3
CDR3aa: CASSQDSPGLAGTHTQYF

v_gene: TRBV19
j_gene: TRBJ2-3
CDR3aa: CASSLTSTDTQYF

v_gene: TRBV5-8
j_gene: TRBJ1-2
CDR3aa: CASSIRDRTNYGYTF

v_gene: TRBV5-1
j_gene: TRBJ1-1
CDR3aa: CASSFGRENTEAFF

v_gene: TRBV10-3
j_gene: TRBJ1-2
CDR3aa: CAISEQGYGYTF

v_gene: TRBV2
j_gene: NA
CDR3aa: CASRLTGTGIYEQYF

v_gene: TRBV19
j_gene: TRBJ1-1
CDR3aa: CASSLTVNTEAFF

v_gene: TRBV27
j_gene: TRBJ2-2
CDR3aa: CASSPYTGELFF

v_gene: TRBV7-9
j_gene: TRBJ1-1
CDR3aa: CASSLGTGGNTEAFF

v_gene: TRBV5-1
j_gene: TRBJ2-7
CDR3aa: CASSLVGDSSYEQYF

v_gene: TRBV6-5
j_gene: TRBJ2-7
CDR3aa: CASRKPGGYEQYF

v_gene: TRBV9
j_gene: NA
CDR3aa: CASSVGQGTSYEQYF

v_gene: TRBV2
j_gene: TRBJ1-3
CDR3aa: CASSETGGNTIYF

v_gene: TRBV11-1
j_gene: TRBJ2-5
CDR3aa: CASRKTLSETQYF

v_gene: TRBV7-9
j_gene: TRBJ2-3
CDR3aa: CASSLAGQPADTQYF

v_gene: TRBV4-1
j_gene: TRBJ2-7
CDR3aa: CASSQAPGLAYYEQYF

v_gene: TRBV5-1
j_gene: TRBJ2-7
CDR3aa: CASSRGGTTPYEQYF

v_gene: TRBV2
j_gene: TRBJ1-2
CDR3aa: CASSGGVGYGYTF

v_gene: TRBV27
j_gene: TRBJ2-7
CDR3aa: CASGPRGLSYEQYF

v_gene: TRBV4-2
j_gene: TRBJ2-3
CDR3aa: CASSQGQGKIGGADTQYF

v_gene: TRBV19
j_gene: TRBJ1-3
CDR3aa: CASSPGDPGNTIYF